The entry below gives a single TCR beta chain sequence along with its context. The table came from immunoSEQ multiplex PCR; TCRdb's copy has only in-frame clones and leaves some out. The sample contains approximately 98,000 clones, roughly 80% of which appear only once. These data belong to a study of blood T cell repertoires in COVID-19. The CDR3 has 15 amino acids. V shed 0 bases and J shed 5 bases, with 14 bases lying between them. Per germline, CDR1 SGHRS and CDR2 YFSETQ. The receptor comes from a man of 80 years or more with acute or convalescent COVID-19. The sample consisted of peripheral blood. The chain couples TRBV5-1 to TRBJ1-2, with D possibly being TRBD1 (6 bases). The DNA for the CDR3 is TGCGCCAGCAGCTTGGTGCAGGGGCAAAGTTATGGCTACACCTTC. It translates to CASSLVQGQSYGYTF.